This TCR beta chain was identified during a study of cytomegalovirus exposure and HLA in healthy donors. This CDR3 comprises 16 residues. V shed 2 bases, J shed 4 bases, and the junction held 9 bases outside the gene matches. The germline CDR1 and CDR2 sequences are MNHNY and SVGAGI (reference sequence). PCR used 60 Vbeta primers and 13 Jbeta primers. TCRdb's copy holds only in-frame clones and misses some; the assay was immunoSEQ multiplex PCR. Found here are under 200,000 clones, 70% to 90% of them singletons; the top ten hold nearly 2%. This rearrangement joins TRBV6-6 to TRBJ1-1; 8 positions match TRBD1. Sequencing was carried out using PBMCs. This sequence originates from a woman aged 18-29 years in good health and CMV-seronegative. CDR3 region: CASSYPDRAVVTEAFF. The CDR3 coding sequence is TGTGCCAGCAGTTACCCGGACAGGGCGGTAGTCACTGAAGCTTTCTTT.